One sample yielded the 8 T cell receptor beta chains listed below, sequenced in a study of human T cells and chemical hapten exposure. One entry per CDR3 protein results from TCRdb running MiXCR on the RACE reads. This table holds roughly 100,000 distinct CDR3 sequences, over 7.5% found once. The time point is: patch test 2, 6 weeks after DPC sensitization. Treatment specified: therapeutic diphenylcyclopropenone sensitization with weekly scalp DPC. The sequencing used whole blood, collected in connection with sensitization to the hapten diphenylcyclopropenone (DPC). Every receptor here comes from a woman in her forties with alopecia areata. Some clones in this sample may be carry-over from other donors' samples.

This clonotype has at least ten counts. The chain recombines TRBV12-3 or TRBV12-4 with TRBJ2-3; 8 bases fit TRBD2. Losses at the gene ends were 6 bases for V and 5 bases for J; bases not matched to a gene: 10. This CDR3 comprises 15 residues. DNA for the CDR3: TGTGCCAGCAGCCTTACTAGCGGTGGTAGAGATACGCAGTATTTT. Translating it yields CASSLTSGGRDTQYF.

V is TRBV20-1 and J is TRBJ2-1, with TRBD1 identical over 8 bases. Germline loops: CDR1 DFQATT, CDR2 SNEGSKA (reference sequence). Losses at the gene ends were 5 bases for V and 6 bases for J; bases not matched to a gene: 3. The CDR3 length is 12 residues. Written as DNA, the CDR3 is TGCAGTGCTGGGACAGGTTCCAATGAGCAGTTCTTC. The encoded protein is CSAGTGSNEQFF.

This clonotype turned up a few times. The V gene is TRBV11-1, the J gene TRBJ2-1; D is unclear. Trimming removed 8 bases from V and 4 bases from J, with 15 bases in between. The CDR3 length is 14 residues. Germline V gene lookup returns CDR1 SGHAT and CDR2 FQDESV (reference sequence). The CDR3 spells CASRLGSSYNEQFF. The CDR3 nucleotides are TGTGCCAGCCGCCTTGGGTCCTCTTACAATGAGCAGTTCTTC.

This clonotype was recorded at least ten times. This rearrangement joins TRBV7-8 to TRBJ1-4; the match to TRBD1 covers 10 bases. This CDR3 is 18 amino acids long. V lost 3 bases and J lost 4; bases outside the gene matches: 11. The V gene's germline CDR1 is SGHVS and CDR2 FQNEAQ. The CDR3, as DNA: TGTGCCAGCAGCTTGCTCCCCTATCGGGACAGGGGTAATGAAAAACTGTTTTTT. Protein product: CASSLLPYRDRGNEKLFF.

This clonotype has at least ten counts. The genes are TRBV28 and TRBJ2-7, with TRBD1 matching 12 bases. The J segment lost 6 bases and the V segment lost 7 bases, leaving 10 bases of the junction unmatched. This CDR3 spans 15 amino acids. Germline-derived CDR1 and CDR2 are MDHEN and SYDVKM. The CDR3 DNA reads TGTGCCAGCACCACCCCGGGACAGGGGGCCGGCGAGCAGTACTTC. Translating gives CASTTPGQGAGEQYF.

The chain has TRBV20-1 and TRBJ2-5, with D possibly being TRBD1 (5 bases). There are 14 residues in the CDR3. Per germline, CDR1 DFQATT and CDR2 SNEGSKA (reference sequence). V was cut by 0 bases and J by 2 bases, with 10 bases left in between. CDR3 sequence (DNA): TGCAGTGCTAGAGATCAGGGAAGACAAGAGACCCAGTACTTC. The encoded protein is CSARDQGRQETQYF.

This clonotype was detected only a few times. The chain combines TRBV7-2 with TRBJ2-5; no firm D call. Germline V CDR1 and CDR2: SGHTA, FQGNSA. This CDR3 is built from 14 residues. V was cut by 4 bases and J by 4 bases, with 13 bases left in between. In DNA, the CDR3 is TGTGCCAGCAGCTCGAGTCGTGTAGGAGAGACCCAGTACTTC. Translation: CASSSSRVGETQYF.

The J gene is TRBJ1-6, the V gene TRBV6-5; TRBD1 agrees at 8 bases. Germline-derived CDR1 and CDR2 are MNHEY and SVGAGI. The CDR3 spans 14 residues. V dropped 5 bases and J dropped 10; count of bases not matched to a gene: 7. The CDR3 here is CASSPHDRGSPLHF. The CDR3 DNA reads TGTGCCAGCAGTCCCCATGACAGGGGATCACCCCTCCACTTT.